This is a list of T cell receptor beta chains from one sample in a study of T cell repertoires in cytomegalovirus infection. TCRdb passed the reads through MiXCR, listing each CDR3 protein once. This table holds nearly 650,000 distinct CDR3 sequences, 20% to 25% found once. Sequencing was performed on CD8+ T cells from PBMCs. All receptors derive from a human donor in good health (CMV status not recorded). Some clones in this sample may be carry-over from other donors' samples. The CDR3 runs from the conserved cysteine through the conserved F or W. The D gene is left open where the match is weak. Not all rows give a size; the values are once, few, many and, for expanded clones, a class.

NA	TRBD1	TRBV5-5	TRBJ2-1	TGTGCCAGCAGCTGGGACAGGGGAGACAATGAGCAGTTCTTC	CASSWDRGDNEQFF
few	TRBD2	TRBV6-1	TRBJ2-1	TGTGCCAGCCGGGGGACTAGCGGGGTCTCCTACAATGAGCAGTTCTTC	CASRGTSGVSYNEQFF
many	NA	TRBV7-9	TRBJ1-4	TGTGCCAGCAGCTCTCAGGGGGAAAAACTGTTTTTT	CASSSQGEKLFF
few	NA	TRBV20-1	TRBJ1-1	TGCAGTGCTAGGGGGGGGATTGTGGGCTTCACTGAAGCTTTCTTT	CSARGGIVGFTEAFF
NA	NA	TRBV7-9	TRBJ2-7	TGTGTCAGCAGCCCCCAAAGATGGAGCTTC	CVSSPQRWSF
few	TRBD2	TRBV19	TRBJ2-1	TGTGCCGTATCGGGACTAGCGGCCATGGAGCAGTTCTTC	CAVSGLAAMEQFF
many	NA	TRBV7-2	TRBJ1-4	TGTGCCAGCAGCTTAGTTCCGGGGGATGAAAAACTGTTTTTT	CASSLVPGDEKLFF
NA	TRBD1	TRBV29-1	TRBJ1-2	TGCAGCGTTGTACAGGGGGAAGATGTGGGCCGAGGCTACACCTTC	CSVVQGEDVGRGYTF
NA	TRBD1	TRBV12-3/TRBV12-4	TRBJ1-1	TGTGCCAGCAACAGGGGATGGGACACTGAAGCTTTCTTT	CASNRGWDTEAFF
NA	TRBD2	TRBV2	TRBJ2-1	TGTGCCGACACCTCTAGCGGCACCTACAATGAGCAGTTCTTC	CADTSSGTYNEQFF
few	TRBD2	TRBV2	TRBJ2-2	TGTGCCAGCACCCGGCCACTAGCGGGGGGCCAAAACACCGGGGAGCTGTTTTTT	CASTRPLAGGQNTGELFF
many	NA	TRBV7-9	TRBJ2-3	TGTGCCAGCAGCGCCCCCCTGACGGGGGAGTTCCCAGATACGCAGTATTTT	CASSAPLTGEFPDTQYF
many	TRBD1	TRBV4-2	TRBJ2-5	TGTGCCAGCAGCCAAGGTTGGACAGGGGTGCAAGAGACCCAGTACTTC	CASSQGWTGVQETQYF
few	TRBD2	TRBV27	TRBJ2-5	TGTGCCAGCGGAGCGGGGGGGCTTGAGACCCAGTACTTC	CASGAGGLETQYF
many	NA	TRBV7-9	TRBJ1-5	TGTGCCAGCAGCTCGACATCTAGCAATCAGCCCCAGCATTTT	CASSSTSSNQPQHF
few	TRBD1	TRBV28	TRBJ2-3	TGTGCCAGCAGTTTGGGGGGACAGGGGGCCCGAGATACGCAGTATTTT	CASSLGGQGARDTQYF
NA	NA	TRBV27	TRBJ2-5	TGTGCCAGCAGTTTCTTTTATGGGTTGGAGACCCAGTACTTC	CASSFFYGLETQYF
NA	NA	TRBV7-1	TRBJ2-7	TGTGCCAGCAGCAGATCCACGTGGGTAAACTCCCACGAGCAGTACTTC	CASSRSTWVNSHEQYF
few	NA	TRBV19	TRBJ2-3	TGTGCCAGTAGTACCTCCCCCGATACGCAGTATTTT	CASSTSPDTQYF
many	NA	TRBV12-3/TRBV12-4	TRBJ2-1	TGTGCCAGCAGCTTCGGGGTACTGGGAGAGCAGTTCTTC	CASSFGVLGEQFF
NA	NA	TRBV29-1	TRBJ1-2	TGCAGCGTGGAAATGCGGTATGGCTACACCTTC	CSVEMRYGYTF
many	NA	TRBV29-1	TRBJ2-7	TGCAGCGTTCGGACCCACTCCTACGAGCAGTACTTC	CSVRTHSYEQYF
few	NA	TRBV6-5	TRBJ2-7	TGTGCCAGCAGTTACTCAAGGCAGGGGTCCTACGAGCAGTACTTC	CASSYSRQGSYEQYF
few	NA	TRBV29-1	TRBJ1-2	TGCAGCGCAAGGGACGGAAATTATTATGGCTACACCTTC	CSARDGNYYGYTF
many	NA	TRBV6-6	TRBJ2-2	TGTGCCGCAGGAAGCACCGGGGAGCTGTTTTTT	CAAGSTGELFF
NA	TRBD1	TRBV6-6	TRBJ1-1	TGTGCCAGCAGTTTGACACAGGGGTTAGACACTGAAGCTTTCTTT	CASSLTQGLDTEAFF
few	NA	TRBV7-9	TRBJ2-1	TGTGCCAGCAGCCAAGGGTACGGGGGACGGGGTGAGCAGTTCTTC	CASSQGYGGRGEQFF
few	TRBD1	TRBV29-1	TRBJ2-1	TGCAGCGTTGAAGGACAGGGGAGCTCCTACAATGAGCAGTTCTTC	CSVEGQGSSYNEQFF
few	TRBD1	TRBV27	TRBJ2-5	TGTGCCAGCAGCTTACCGGGACAGGGGCGAGAGACCCAGTACTTC	CASSLPGQGRETQYF
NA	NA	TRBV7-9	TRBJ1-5	TGTGCCAGCAGCTCCGGGCAGGTACCAAATCAGCCCCAGCATTTT	CASSSGQVPNQPQHF
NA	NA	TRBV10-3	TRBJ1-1	TGTGCCATCAGTGAGTCGAAAGGTTACACTGAAGCTTTCTTT	CAISESKGYTEAFF
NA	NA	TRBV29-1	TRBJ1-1	TGCAGCGTTGTAGCAACAGAACCCATGAACACTGAAGCTTTCTTT	CSVVATEPMNTEAFF
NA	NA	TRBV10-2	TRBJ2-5	TGCGCCAGCAGTGAGTTAGTAGCGGTGTACCAAGAGACCCAGTACTTC	CASSELVAVYQETQYF
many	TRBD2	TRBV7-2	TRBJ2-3	TGTGCCAGCACCCTTGGTAGTGGCGGGAGTAGCACAGATACGCAGTATTTT	CASTLGSGGSSTDTQYF
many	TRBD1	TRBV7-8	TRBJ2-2	TGTGCCAGCAGCGTACGGACAGGGTCTGGAGGCGGGGAGCTGTTTTTT	CASSVRTGSGGGELFF
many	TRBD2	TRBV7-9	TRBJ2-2	TGTGCCAGCAGCAGCCTAGCGGGACCGAACACCGGGGAGCTGTTTTTT	CASSSLAGPNTGELFF
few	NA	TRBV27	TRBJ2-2	TGTGCCAGCAGTCCAGTAGACAGGCCTCAATGGGCCGGGGAGCTGTTTTTT	CASSPVDRPQWAGELFF
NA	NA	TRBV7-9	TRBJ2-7	TGTGCCAGCAGTCAACCGTCCGGGACAAGGGGCAAATACGAGCAGTACTTC	CASSQPSGTRGKYEQYF
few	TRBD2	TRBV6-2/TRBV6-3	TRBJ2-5	TGTGCCAGCAGTCCCCTCGGGCTAGCGGGGGGGCACGAGACCCAGTACTTC	CASSPLGLAGGHETQYF
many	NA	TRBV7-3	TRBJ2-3	TGTGCCAGCAGCTTAAGGGGGCCCCTCAACACAGATACGCAGTATTTT	CASSLRGPLNTDTQYF
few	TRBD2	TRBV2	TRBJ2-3	TGTGCCAACGTAGCGGGGGGTAGCACAGATACGCAGTATTTT	CANVAGGSTDTQYF
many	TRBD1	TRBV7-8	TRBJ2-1	TGTGCCAGCAGCCTGCCGGGACAGATCTACAATGAGCAGTTCTTC	CASSLPGQIYNEQFF
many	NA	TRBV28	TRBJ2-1	TGTGCCAGCAGTTTAGGTGGGTTTGACGATGAGCAGTTCTTC	CASSLGGFDDEQFF
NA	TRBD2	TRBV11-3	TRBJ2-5	TGTGCCAGCAGCCTTAGACTAGCCTTAACCCACGAGACCCAGTACTTC	CASSLRLALTHETQYF
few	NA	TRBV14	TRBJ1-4	TGTGCCAGCAGCCAAGGGCCCCACGAGTATGAACTGTTTTTT	CASSQGPHEYELFF
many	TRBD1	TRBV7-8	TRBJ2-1	TGTGCCAGCAGCCCTGGGACAGGGGCAGGAAATGAGCAGTTCTTC	CASSPGTGAGNEQFF
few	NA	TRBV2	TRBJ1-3	TGTGCCAGCAGCCCAGCAGTCTCTGGAAACACCATATATTTT	CASSPAVSGNTIYF
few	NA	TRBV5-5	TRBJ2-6	TGTGCCAGCAGCTCGAACCCGGGGACGGCGCCTGGCAACGTCCTGACTTTC	CASSSNPGTAPGNVLTF
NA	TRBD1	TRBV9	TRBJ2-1	TGTGCCAGCAGCGCCCTACAGGGGGTCAAGCTCTACAATGAGCAGTTCTTC	CASSALQGVKLYNEQFF
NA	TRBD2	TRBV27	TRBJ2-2	TGTGCCAGCAGCTTACTCGCCGGGACTAGCGCCGGGGAGCTGTTTTTT	CASSLLAGTSAGELFF
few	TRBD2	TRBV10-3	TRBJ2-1	TGTGCCATCGGGGGCGGGGGGCTTGAGCAGTTCTTC	CAIGGGGLEQFF
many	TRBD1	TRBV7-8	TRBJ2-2	TGTGCCAGCAGCCCGAGTTACGGACAGGGGGCGTACACCGGGGAGCTGTTTTTT	CASSPSYGQGAYTGELFF
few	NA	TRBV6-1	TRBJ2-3	TGTGCCAGCAGTTTGGGGACATCGCCCACAGATACGCAGTATTTT	CASSLGTSPTDTQYF
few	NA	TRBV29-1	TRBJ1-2	TGCAGCGTTGAAGGTGGGGGTTACTATGGCTACACCTTC	CSVEGGGYYGYTF
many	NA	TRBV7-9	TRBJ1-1	TGTGCCAGCAGCTTAGGGGGCAGCGAAGCTTTCTTT	CASSLGGSEAFF
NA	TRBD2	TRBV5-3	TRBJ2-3	TGTGCCAGCAGTTCCTCCGGGGGGGCCTATTCCACAGATACGCAGTATTTT	CASSSSGGAYSTDTQYF
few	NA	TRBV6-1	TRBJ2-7	TGTGCCAGCAGTGAACGGACAGTGGGGGCCTACGAGCAGTACTTC	CASSERTVGAYEQYF
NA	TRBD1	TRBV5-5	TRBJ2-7	TGTGCCAGCAGCTTGGAAGGGACAGGACCTTACGAGCAGTACTTC	CASSLEGTGPYEQYF
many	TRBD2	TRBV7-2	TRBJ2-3	TGTGCCAGCAGCTCACCAGAGCGGGGGGCCGGCCTTTATACGCAGTATTTT	CASSSPERGAGLYTQYF
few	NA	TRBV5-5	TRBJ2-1	TGTGCCAGCAGCCTAAAAGCCATGGACAATGAGCAGTTCTTC	CASSLKAMDNEQFF